Presented here are 18 T cell receptor beta chains from one specimen sequenced in a study of blood T cell repertoires in COVID-19. Produced via immunoSEQ multiplex PCR; TCRdb's table is partial and in-frame only. There are more than 300,000 clones in the sample; more than 85% occur only once, and approximately 17% lies in the top ten. Input material: PBMCs or T cells enriched from blood (not recorded which). Every receptor here comes from a woman in her twenties or thirties who had recovered from COVID-19.

This clone was seen a few times. The rearrangement links TRBV12-3 or TRBV12-4 to TRBJ2-2; 7 positions agree with TRBD1. The CDR3 consists of 13 residues. V lost 6 bases, J lost 5 bases, and 3 bases stayed unmatched. This CDR3 is CASRTGRTGELFF. The CDR3 bases are TGTGCCAGCAGGACAGGGCGTACCGGGGAGCTGTTTTTT.

The J gene is TRBJ1-2, the V gene TRBV19; D is uncertain. Trimming removed 4 bases from V and 3 bases from J, with 9 bases in between. CDR1 is LNHDA, CDR2 SQIVND, per germline (reference sequence). The CDR3 is 13 residues long. The CDR3 coding sequence is TGTGCCAGTAGTACGAGGGAGGACTATGGCTACACCTTC. This gives the protein CASSTREDYGYTF.

The chain uses TRBV7-3 and TRBJ2-7; a weak D match, TRBD2 (5 bases). The CDR3 covers 13 residues. Germline CDR1 reads SGHTA; CDR2 reads FQGTGA. Deletions cut 3 bases from V and 7 bases from J, with 13 bases between. This CDR3 is CASSLGPTGEQYF. DNA for the CDR3: TGTGCCAGCAGCTTGGGCCCTACGGGGGAGCAGTACTTC.

The genes are TRBV11-3 and TRBJ2-5, with 8 bases fitting TRBD2. Looked up from germline, CDR1 is SGHNT and CDR2 is YENEEA. Trimming removed 5 bases from V and 0 bases from J; junction bases left unmatched: 5. This CDR3 is 15 amino acids long. The CDR3 DNA reads TGTGCCAGCAGCGCCGAGCGGGGGAACCAAGAGACCCAGTACTTC. It codes for CASSAERGNQETQYF.

This clone appeared once. The gene calls are TRBV3-1 (or the pseudogene TRBV3-2) and TRBJ1-4; perhaps TRBD1 as D (5 bases). Looked up from germline, CDR1 is LGHDT and CDR2 is YNNKEL (reference sequence). V was shortened by 1 base and J by 0 bases, with 9 bases between the two germline ends. This CDR3 contains 16 residues. The CDR3: CASSQGQLATNEKLFF. As DNA, the CDR3 is TGTGCCAGCAGCCAAGGACAGCTAGCAACTAATGAAAAACTGTTTTTT.

This clone was seen only once. V and J are TRBV7-9 and TRBJ2-1, with D possibly matching TRBD2 (5 bases). Germline V gene lookup returns CDR1 SEHNR and CDR2 FQNEAQ (reference sequence). V was pared by 2 bases and J by 12 bases, with 20 bases between. The CDR3 is made up of 15 amino acids. For the CDR3, the DNA is TGTGCCAGCAGCTTAACCACAACCCGGACTCAAAGGCAGTTCTTC. This gives the protein CASSLTTTRTQRQFF.

The V and J genes are TRBV13 and TRBJ2-1, with 11 bases that match TRBD2. The CDR3 has 16 amino acids. Trimming removed 3 bases from V and 7 bases from J; junction bases left unmatched: 8. The V gene's germline CDR1 is PRHDT and CDR2 FYEKMQ (reference sequence). The CDR3 sequence is CASSFRYSGRGNEQFF. The CDR3 DNA follows: TGTGCCAGCAGCTTTAGATATAGCGGGAGGGGGAATGAGCAGTTCTTC.

J is TRBJ2-3 and V is TRBV19; 10 bases fit TRBD2. The length of the CDR3 is 15 residues. J was trimmed by 3 bases and V by 6 bases; bases with no gene match: 6. Germline V gene sequence: CDR1 LNHDA, CDR2 SQIVND (reference sequence). CDR3 sequence (DNA): TGTGCCAGTAGCCGGACTAGCGGTGGTACAGATACGCAGTATTTT. The encoded protein is CASSRTSGGTDTQYF. Drawing the rest from reference TRBV19 and TRBJ2-3, the complete variable domain is DGGITQSPKYLFRKEGQNVTLSCEQNLNHDAMYWYRQDPGQGLRLIYYSQIVNDFQKGDIAEGYSVSREKKESFPLTVTSAQKNPTAFYLCASSRTSGGTDTQYFGPGTRLTVL.

The DNA for the CDR3 is TGTGCCAGCTCCCGGGAGAACACCGGGGAGCTGTTTTTT. This encodes CASSRENTGELFF. This chain joins TRBV18 and TRBJ2-2; possibly TRBD2 for D (5 bases). The CDR3 runs to 13 residues. Deletions cut 6 bases from V and 1 base from J, with 6 bases between. Germline loops: CDR1 KGHSH, CDR2 LQKENI.

The rearrangement uses TRBV9 and TRBJ2-2; 8 bases align to TRBD2. The germline V gene encodes CDR1 SGDLS and CDR2 YYNGEE. The V and J ends lost 1 base and 6 bases, in that order; junction bases with no gene match: 8. The length of the CDR3 is 16 residues. The CDR3 DNA follows: TGTGCCAGCAGCGTAAGCAGCGGGAGTAAGTCCGGGGAGCTGTTTTTT. It codes for CASSVSSGSKSGELFF.

The chain joins TRBV7-9 to TRBJ1-1; unclear D gene. V lost 5 bases and J 8 bases, leaving 15 bases between the germline ends. From germline, CDR1 is SEHNR and CDR2 FQNEAQ (reference sequence). The CDR3 is 13 amino acids. CDR3 protein: CASSRMGTEEAFF. CDR3 DNA sequence: TGTGCCAGCAGCAGGATGGGCACTGAAGAAGCTTTCTTT.

The J gene is TRBJ2-3, the V gene TRBV28; 13 bases align to TRBD2. Germline CDR1 and CDR2: MDHEN and SYDVKM. The CDR3 has 16 residues. With 5 bases clipped from V and 4 bases from J, the junction kept 6 bases outside the gene matches. CDR3 residues: CASSDRLAGGADTQYF. DNA for the CDR3: TGTGCCAGCAGTGACCGACTAGCGGGAGGAGCAGATACGCAGTATTTT.

The chain couples TRBV4-1 to TRBJ2-7, with 12 bases that match TRBD2. The CDR3 length is 15 residues. With 4 bases clipped from V and 1 base from J, the junction kept 2 bases outside the gene matches. From germline, CDR1 is MGHRA and CDR2 YSYEKL. The CDR3 loop reads CASSPTSGRSYEQYF. Here the CDR3 DNA reads TGCGCCAGCAGCCCTACTAGCGGGAGGTCCTACGAGCAGTACTTC.

This clone showed up just once. The chain has TRBV4-3 and TRBJ2-7, with TRBD2 matching 9 bases. The ends lost 3 bases at V and 3 bases at J; junction bases unmatched: 9. Germline CDR1 is LGHNA and CDR2 is YSLEER. CDR3 length: 16 amino acids. The CDR3 DNA follows: TGCGCCAGCAGCCAGCCGGGACTAGCAAGGAGCTACGAGCAGTACTTC. The encoded protein is CASSQPGLARSYEQYF.

V usage is TRBV10-3 and J usage is TRBJ1-2; tentatively, D is TRBD1 (5 bases). Germline CDR1 ENHRY, CDR2 SYGVKD. Trimming left V 10 bases short and J 3 bases short, with 18 bases between. The CDR3 extends over 14 amino acids. DNA of the CDR3: TGTGCCAGCCGGGACTGGGGGACCTACTATGGCTACACCTTC. Amino acid sequence: CASRDWGTYYGYTF.

The chain is built from TRBV7-2 and TRBJ2-6, with TRBD1 as a possible D gene (5 bases). Germline V gene lookup returns CDR1 SGHTA and CDR2 FQGNSA. The CDR3 sequence is 20 residues long. Trimming removed 0 bases at V and 3 bases at J, with 21 bases between. The CDR3 protein is CASSLAHPITGTRGANVLTF. The CDR3 DNA reads TGTGCCAGCAGCTTAGCGCACCCAATCACAGGAACCCGTGGGGCCAACGTCCTGACTTTC. Full variable domain (missing parts from reference TRBV7-2 and TRBJ2-6): GAGVSQSPSNKVTEKGKDVELRCDPISGHTALYWYRQSLGQGLEFLIYFQGNSAPDKSGLPSDRFSAERTGGSVSTLTIQRTQQEDSAVYLCASSLAHPITGTRGANVLTFGAGSRLTVL.

The V gene is TRBV28, the J gene TRBJ1-2; tentatively, D is TRBD1 (5 bases). The ends were cut back, 5 bases at V and 5 bases at J, with 12 bases in the middle. This CDR3 region has 13 residues. CDR1 is MDHEN and CDR2 is SYDVKM in the germline V gene. This CDR3 is CASSGALGYGYTF. The CDR3 bases are TGTGCCAGCAGTGGGGCGCTGGGGTATGGCTACACCTTC.

The J gene is TRBJ1-3, the V gene TRBV18; a possible D gene is TRBD1 (6 bases). Germline CDR1 and CDR2: KGHSH and LQKENI. The CDR3 consists of 15 residues. V lost 2 bases and J lost 3, with 11 bases in between. In DNA form, the CDR3 reads TGTGCCAGCTCACCAGAACAGGGCGGTGGAAACACCATATATTTT. Translated, it gives CASSPEQGGGNTIYF.